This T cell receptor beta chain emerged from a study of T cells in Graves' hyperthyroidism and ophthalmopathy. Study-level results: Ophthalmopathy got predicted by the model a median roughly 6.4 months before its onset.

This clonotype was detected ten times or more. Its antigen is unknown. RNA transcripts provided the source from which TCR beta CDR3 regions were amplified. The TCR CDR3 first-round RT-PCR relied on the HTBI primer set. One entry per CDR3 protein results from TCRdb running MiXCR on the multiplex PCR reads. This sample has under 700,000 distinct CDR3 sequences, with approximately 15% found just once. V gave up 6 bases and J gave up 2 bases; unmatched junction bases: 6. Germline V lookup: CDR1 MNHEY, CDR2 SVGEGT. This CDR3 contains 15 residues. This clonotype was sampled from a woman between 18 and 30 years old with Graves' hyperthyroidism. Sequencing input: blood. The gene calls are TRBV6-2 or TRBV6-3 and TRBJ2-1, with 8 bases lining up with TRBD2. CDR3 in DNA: TGTGCCAGCAGGGCCAGCGGGGGCACCTACAATGAGCAGTTCTTC. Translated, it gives CASRASGGTYNEQFF.